The clone carrying this TCR beta chain was seen ten or more times. A quantitative 5'-RACE method, one with molecular barcodes, was used to make TCR beta libraries. TCRdb re-called the 5' RACE reads with MiXCR, one entry per CDR3 protein. The sample consists of some 220,000 distinct CDR3 sequences, under 12% of them appearing once. This sample is part of a study of CD8 T cells in ankylosing spondylitis. Input material: blood, either unsorted or a sorted T cell fraction (not recorded which). The clonotype originates from a male donor with ankylosing spondylitis or in good health (not recorded which).

CDR3 residues: CASSLIQGPAGELFF. The CDR3 region has the DNA TGTGCCAGCAGCTTAATACAGGGACCCGCCGGGGAGCTGTTTTTT. The chain combines TRBV7-8 with TRBJ2-2; TRBD1 is a possible D gene (6 bases). The CDR3 runs to 15 residues. V dropped 2 bases and J dropped 6 bases, with 13 bases sitting between them. Germline-derived CDR1 and CDR2 are SGHVS and FQNEAQ.